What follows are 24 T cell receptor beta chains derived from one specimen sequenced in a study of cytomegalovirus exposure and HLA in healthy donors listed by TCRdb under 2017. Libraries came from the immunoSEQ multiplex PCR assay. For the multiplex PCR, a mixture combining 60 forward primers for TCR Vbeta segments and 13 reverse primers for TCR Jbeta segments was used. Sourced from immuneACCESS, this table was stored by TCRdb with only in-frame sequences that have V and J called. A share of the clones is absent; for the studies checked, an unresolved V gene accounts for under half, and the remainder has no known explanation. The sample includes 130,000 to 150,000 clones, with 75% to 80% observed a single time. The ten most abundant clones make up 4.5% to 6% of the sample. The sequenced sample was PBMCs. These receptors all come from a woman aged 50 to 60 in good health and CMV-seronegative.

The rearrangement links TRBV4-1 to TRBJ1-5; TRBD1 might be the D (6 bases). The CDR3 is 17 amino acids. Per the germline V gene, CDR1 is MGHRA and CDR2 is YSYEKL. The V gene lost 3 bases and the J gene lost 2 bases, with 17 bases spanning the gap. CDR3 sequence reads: CASSHWGRGRGNQPQHF. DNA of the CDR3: TGCGCCAGCAGCCATTGGGGGCGGGGGCGAGGCAATCAGCCCCAGCATTTT.

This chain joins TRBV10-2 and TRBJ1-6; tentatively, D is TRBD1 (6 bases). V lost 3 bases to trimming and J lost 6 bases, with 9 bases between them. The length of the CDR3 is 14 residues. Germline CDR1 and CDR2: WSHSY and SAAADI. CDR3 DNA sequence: TGCGCCAGCAGTGAATACAGGGTTAATTCACCCCTCCACTTT. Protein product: CASSEYRVNSPLHF.

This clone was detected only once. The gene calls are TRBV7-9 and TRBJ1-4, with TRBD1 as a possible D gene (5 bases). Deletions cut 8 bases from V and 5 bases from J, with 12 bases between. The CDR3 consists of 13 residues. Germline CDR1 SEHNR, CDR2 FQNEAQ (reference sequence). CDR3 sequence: CASLEGVNEKLFF. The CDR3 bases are TGTGCCAGCCTCGAAGGGGTAAATGAAAAACTGTTTTTT.

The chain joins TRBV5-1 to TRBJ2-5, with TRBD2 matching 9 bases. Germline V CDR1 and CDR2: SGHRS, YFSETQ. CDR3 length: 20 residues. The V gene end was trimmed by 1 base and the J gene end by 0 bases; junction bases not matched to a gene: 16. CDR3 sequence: CASSLRFGGAAGGHQETQYF. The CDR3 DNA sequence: TGCGCCAGCAGCTTGAGATTTGGAGGGGCAGCGGGGGGCCACCAAGAGACCCAGTACTTC.

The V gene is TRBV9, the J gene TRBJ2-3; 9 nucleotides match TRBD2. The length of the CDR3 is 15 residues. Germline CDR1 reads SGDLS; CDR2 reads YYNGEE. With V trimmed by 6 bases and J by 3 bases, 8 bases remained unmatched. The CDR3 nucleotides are TGTGCCAGCACGGCGGGCGGGGGGGCGACAGATACGCAGTATTTT. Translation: CASTAGGGATDTQYF.

The CDR3 protein is CASSRDQGAYGYTF. CDR3 nucleotide sequence: TGTGCCAGCAGCCGAGATCAGGGGGCTTATGGCTACACCTTC. This chain connects TRBV27 to TRBJ1-2, with TRBD1 identical over 8 bases. Germline V gene sequence: CDR1 MNHEY, CDR2 SMNVEV (reference sequence). The junction had 8 bases not matched to a gene; V was cut back by 6 bases and J by 5 bases. The CDR3 has 14 amino acids.

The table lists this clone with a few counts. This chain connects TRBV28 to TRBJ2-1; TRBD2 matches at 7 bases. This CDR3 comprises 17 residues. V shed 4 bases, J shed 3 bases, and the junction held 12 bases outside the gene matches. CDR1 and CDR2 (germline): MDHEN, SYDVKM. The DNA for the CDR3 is TGTGCCAGCAGTTCTCCTACCATCGGGGGGTACTACAATGAGCAGTTCTTC. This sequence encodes CASSSPTIGGYYNEQFF. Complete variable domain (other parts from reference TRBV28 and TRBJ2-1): DVKVTQSSRYLVKRTGEKVFLECVQDMDHENMFWYRQDPGLGLRLIYFSYDVKMKEKGDIPEGYSVSREKKERFSLILESASTNQTSMYLCASSSPTIGGYYNEQFFGPGTRLTVL.

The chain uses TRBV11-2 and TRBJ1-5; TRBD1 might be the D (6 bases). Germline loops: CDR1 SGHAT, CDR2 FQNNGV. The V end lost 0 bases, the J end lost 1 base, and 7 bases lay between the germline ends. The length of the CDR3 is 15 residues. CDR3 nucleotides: TGTGCCAGCAGCTTAGAGGGGACAAGCAATCAGCCCCAGCATTTT. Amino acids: CASSLEGTSNQPQHF.

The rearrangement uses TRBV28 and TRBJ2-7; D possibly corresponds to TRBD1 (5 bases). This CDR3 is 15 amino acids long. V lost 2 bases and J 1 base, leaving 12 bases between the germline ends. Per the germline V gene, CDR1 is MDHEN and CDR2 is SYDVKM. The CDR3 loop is CASSLGAILSYEQYF. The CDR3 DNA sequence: TGTGCCAGCAGTTTAGGGGCGATCTTATCCTACGAGCAGTACTTC.

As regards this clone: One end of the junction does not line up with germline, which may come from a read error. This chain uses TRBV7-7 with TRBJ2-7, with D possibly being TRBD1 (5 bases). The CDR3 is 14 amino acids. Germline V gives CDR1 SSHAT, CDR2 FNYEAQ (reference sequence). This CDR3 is CASIMDICSYEQYF. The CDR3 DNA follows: TGTGCTAGCATCATGGACATTTGCTCCTACGAGCAGTACTTC.

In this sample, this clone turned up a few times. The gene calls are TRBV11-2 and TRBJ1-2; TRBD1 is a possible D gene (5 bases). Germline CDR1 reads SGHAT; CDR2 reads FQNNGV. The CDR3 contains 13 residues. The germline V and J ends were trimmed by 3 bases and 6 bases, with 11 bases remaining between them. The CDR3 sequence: CASSLGGVNGYTF. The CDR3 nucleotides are TGTGCCAGCAGCTTGGGGGGGGTGAATGGCTACACCTTC.

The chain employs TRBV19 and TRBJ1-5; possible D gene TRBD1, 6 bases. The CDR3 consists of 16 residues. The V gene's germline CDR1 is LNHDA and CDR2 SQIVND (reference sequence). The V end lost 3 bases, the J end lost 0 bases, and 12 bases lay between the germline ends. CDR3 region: CASSMFGTLSNQPQHF. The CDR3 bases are TGTGCCAGTAGTATGTTCGGGACACTTAGCAATCAGCCCCAGCATTTT.

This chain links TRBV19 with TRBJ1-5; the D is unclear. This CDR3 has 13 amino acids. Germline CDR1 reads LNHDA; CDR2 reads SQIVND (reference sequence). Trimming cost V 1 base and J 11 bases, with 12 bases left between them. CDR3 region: CASSIAPNPAQHF. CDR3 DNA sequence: TGTGCCAGTAGTATAGCCCCGAACCCGGCCCAGCATTTT.

The chain's CDR3 is CASSLRRGGRTDTQYF. The CDR3 DNA is TGTGCCAGCAGCTTAAGACGGGGCGGGAGAACAGATACGCAGTATTTT. The chain joins TRBV7-2 to TRBJ2-3; 7 bases line up with TRBD2. CDR1 and CDR2 from the germline V gene are SGHTA and FQGNSA. Trimming at V came to 2 bases and at J to 3 bases, leaving 8 bases not matched to a gene. The CDR3 loop spans 16 amino acids.

CDR3 coding DNA: TGTGCCAGTAGTGCGCTTCCCACCGGGACAGCCGCTGAAAAACTGTTTTTT. Translating gives CASSALPTGTAAEKLFF. V gene TRBV19 combines with J gene TRBJ1-4, with 7 bases identical to TRBD1. CDR1 and CDR2 from the germline V gene are LNHDA and SQIVND (reference sequence). The J segment lost 7 bases and the V segment lost 5 bases, leaving 16 bases of the junction unmatched. The CDR3 is 17 residues long.

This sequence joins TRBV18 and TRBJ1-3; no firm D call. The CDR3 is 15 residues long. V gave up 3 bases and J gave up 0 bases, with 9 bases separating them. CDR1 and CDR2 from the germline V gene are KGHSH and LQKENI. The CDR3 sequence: CASSPNRFSGNTIYF. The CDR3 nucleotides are TGTGCCAGCTCACCGAACAGATTCTCTGGAAACACCATATATTTT.

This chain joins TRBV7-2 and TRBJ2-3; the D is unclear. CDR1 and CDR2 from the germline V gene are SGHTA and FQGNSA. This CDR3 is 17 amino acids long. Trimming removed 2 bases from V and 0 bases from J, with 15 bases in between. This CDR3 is CASSLPPIAYSTDTQYF. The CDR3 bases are TGTGCCAGCAGCTTACCCCCCATCGCCTATAGCACAGATACGCAGTATTTT.

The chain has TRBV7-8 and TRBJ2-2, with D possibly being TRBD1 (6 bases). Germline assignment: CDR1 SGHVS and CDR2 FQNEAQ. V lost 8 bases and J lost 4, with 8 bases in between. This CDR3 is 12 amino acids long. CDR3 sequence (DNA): TGTGCCAGCCGACAGGCCACCGGGGAGCTGTTTTTT. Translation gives CASRQATGELFF.

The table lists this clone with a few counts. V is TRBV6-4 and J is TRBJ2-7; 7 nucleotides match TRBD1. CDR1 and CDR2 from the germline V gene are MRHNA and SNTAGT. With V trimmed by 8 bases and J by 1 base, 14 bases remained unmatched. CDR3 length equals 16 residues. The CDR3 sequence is CASGVACRDSSYEQYF. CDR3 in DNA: TGTGCCAGCGGTGTCGCTTGCCGGGACAGTTCCTACGAGCAGTACTTC.

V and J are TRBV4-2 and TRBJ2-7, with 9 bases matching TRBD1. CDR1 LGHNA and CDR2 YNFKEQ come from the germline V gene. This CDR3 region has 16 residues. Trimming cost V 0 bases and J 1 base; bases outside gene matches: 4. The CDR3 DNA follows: TGTGCCAGCAGCCAAGATGAGGGGACAGGGTCCTACGAGCAGTACTTC. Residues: CASSQDEGTGSYEQYF.

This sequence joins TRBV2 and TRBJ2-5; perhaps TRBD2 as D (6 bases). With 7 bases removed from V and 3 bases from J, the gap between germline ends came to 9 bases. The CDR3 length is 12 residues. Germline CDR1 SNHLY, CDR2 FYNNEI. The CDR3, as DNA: TGTGCCAGCAACCGGAGGGAAGAGACCCAGTACTTC. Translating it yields CASNRREETQYF.

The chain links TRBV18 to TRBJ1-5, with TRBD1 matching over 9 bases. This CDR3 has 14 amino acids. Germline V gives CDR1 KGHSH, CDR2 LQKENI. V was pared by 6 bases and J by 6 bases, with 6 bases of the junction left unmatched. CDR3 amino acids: CASSEDRGSQPQHF. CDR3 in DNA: TGTGCCAGCTCGGAGGACAGGGGAAGTCAGCCCCAGCATTTT.

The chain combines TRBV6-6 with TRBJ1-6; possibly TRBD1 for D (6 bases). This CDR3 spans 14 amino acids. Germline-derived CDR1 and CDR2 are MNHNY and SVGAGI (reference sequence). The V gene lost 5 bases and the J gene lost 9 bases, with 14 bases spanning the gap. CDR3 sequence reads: CASSTPTGVSPLHF. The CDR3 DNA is TGTGCCAGCAGTACCCCGACAGGTGTTTCACCCCTCCACTTT.

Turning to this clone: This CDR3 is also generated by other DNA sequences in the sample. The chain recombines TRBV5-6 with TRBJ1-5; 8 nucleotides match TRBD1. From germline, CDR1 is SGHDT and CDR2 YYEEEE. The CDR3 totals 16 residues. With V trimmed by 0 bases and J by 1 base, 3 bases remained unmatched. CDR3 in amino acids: CASSLGTGSSNQPQHF. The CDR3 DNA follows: TGTGCCAGCAGCTTGGGGACAGGGTCGAGCAATCAGCCCCAGCATTTT. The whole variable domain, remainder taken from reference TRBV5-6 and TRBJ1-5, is DAGVTQSPTHLIKTRGQQVTLRCSPKSGHDTVSWYQQALGQGPQFIFQYYEEEERQRGNFPDRFSGHQFPNYSSELNVNALLLGDSALYLCASSLGTGSSNQPQHFGDGTRLSIL.